Following are 14 T cell receptor beta chains from one sample sequenced in a study of type 1 regulatory T cells. Study-level points and caveats: Compared with non-Tr1 cells, Tr1 cells showed a narrower TCR repertoire.

TCRdb itself ran the reads through MiXCR, one entry per CDR3 protein. The data hold several thousand distinct CDR3 sequences, with 20% to 30% observed a single time. These TCRs are of unknown antigen specificity. Sequenced: cultured type 1 regulatory T (Tr1) cells, either the whole culture or a sorted fraction (not recorded which). The receptor set was obtained from a human donor in good health.

Comment on this clonotype: A much larger clone is a single base away; this may be a read error. The V call is TRBV19, the J call TRBJ2-1; D is perhaps TRBD2 (6 bases). CDR1 is LNHDA and CDR2 is SQIVND in the germline V gene (reference sequence). V lost 5 bases to trimming and J lost 4 bases, with 18 bases between them. The CDR3 totals 16 residues. This CDR3 reads CASSPEGRGAYNEQFF. For the CDR3, the DNA is TGTGCCAGTAGTCCGGAGGGGCGGGGAGCTTACAATGAGCAGTTCTTC.

This clonotype showed up just a few times. The gene calls are TRBV18 and TRBJ1-2; D perhaps matches TRBD1 (6 bases). The germline V gene has CDR1 KGHSH and CDR2 LQKENI. V dropped 6 bases and J dropped 2 bases, with 16 bases sitting between them. The CDR3 runs to 15 residues. CDR3 sequence: CASSLNQGGNYGYTF. The DNA of the CDR3 is TGTGCCAGCTCTCTTAACCAAGGGGGGAACTATGGCTACACCTTC.

This clonotype was seen only a few times. The V gene is TRBV7-2, the J gene TRBJ2-2, with TRBD2 matching 7 bases. The V gene end was trimmed by 6 bases and the J gene end by 2 bases; junction bases not matched to a gene: 9. The CDR3 spans 16 residues. Germline V gives CDR1 SGHTA, CDR2 FQGNSA. CDR3 protein: CASRATSGVNTGELFF. CDR3 nucleotide sequence: TGTGCCAGCAGAGCAACAAGCGGGGTAAACACCGGGGAGCTGTTTTTT. Full variable domain (missing parts from reference TRBV7-2 and TRBJ2-2): GAGVSQSPSNKVTEKGKDVELRCDPISGHTALYWYRQSLGQGLEFLIYFQGNSAPDKSGLPSDRFSAERTGGSVSTLTIQRTQQEDSAVYLCASRATSGVNTGELFFGEGSRLTVL.

V usage is TRBV11-2 and J usage is TRBJ1-1; D may be TRBD1 (5 bases). Germline lookup yields CDR1 SGHAT and CDR2 FQNNGV. V lost 0 bases and J lost 4, with 12 bases in between. The CDR3 is 15 residues long. Written as DNA, the CDR3 is TGTGCCAGCAGCTTAGAGGCAGGGCCGCCCACTGAAGCTTTCTTT. Encoded protein: CASSLEAGPPTEAFF. The full variable domain, with the rest looked up from reference TRBV11-2 and TRBJ1-1, is EAGVAQSPRYKIIEKRQSVAFWCNPISGHATLYWYQQILGQGPKLLIQFQNNGVVDDSQLPKDRFSAERLKGVDSTLKIQPAKLEDSAVYLCASSLEAGPPTEAFFGQGTRLTVV.

This clonotype is labeled as medium-sized (0.01 to 0.1%). This sequence joins TRBV7-9 and TRBJ2-5; 9 positions match TRBD2. Germline V gene data show CDR1 as SEHNR and CDR2 as FQNEAQ (reference sequence). The CDR3 runs 17 residues. With V trimmed by 4 bases and J by 4 bases, 13 bases remained unmatched. The CDR3 DNA sequence: TGTGCCAGCAGCTACATTGGAGCGGGGGGCCGGCGAGAGACCCAGTACTTC. This encodes CASSYIGAGGRRETQYF.

This clonotype came up many times. This rearrangement joins TRBV11-2 to TRBJ2-3, with D unclear. CDR1 and CDR2 from the germline V gene are SGHAT and FQNNGV. This CDR3 has 15 amino acids. Trimming cost V 1 base and J 1 base, with 9 bases left between them. As DNA, the CDR3 is TGTGCCAGCAGCTTAGTGGTGGCGCGCACAGATACGCAGTATTTT. Its translation: CASSLVVARTDTQYF.

In its sample, this clonotype was seen a few times. The chain carries TRBV11-2 and TRBJ1-6, with D uncertain. Germline CDR1 is SGHAT and CDR2 is FQNNGV. The germline V and J ends were trimmed by 3 bases and 7 bases, with 16 bases remaining between them. The CDR3 sequence is 16 residues long. The CDR3 DNA reads as TGTGCCAGCAGCTTGTCTCCTGGGTCAGTGAATTCACCCCTCCACTTT. Its protein product is CASSLSPGSVNSPLHF.

This clonotype was recorded a few times. CDR3 coding DNA: TGTGCCAGCAGCGCAGAGGAACCTCTAAATTCACCCCTCCACTTT. Its protein product is CASSAEEPLNSPLHF. The gene calls are TRBV21-1 and TRBJ1-6. TRBV21-1 is given as a pseudogene. CDR3 size: 15 residues.

In its sample, this clonotype was seen a few times. V and J are TRBV7-9 and TRBJ2-5; TRBD2 matches 8 bases. This CDR3 spans 13 amino acids. Trimming removed 6 bases from V and 5 bases from J; junction bases left unmatched: 5. CDR1 and CDR2 from the germline V gene are SEHNR and FQNEAQ (reference sequence). CDR3 bases: TGTGCCAGCAGTTACGGGACTAGGGAGACCCAGTACTTC. This sequence encodes CASSYGTRETQYF.

This clonotype came up a few times. The J gene is TRBJ1-2, the V gene TRBV30; D is unclear. Between the trimmed V and J ends, which lost 7 bases and 0 bases, there was a span of 12 bases. This CDR3 comprises 13 residues. Per germline, CDR1 GTSNPN and CDR2 SVGIG (reference sequence). The DNA for the CDR3 is TGTGCCTTGGTGACAAACACTAACTATGGCTACACCTTC. Its protein product is CALVTNTNYGYTF.

The sample holds many counts of this clonotype. The J gene is TRBJ1-2, the V gene TRBV20-1, with no clear D. Trimming shortened V by 6 bases and J by 6 bases, and 17 bases separated the two germline ends. Germline lookup yields CDR1 DFQATT and CDR2 SNEGSKA (reference sequence). The CDR3 runs 13 residues. The CDR3 sequence: CSAFAPGANGYTF. The CDR3 nucleotides are TGCAGTGCGTTCGCCCCGGGAGCAAATGGCTACACCTTC.

The rearrangement links TRBV5-1 to TRBJ2-1, with TRBD2 identical over 8 bases. Unmatched junction bases numbered 6, after V lost 2 bases and J lost 2 bases. The length of the CDR3 is 16 residues. CDR1 SGHRS and CDR2 YFSETQ come from the germline V gene. The CDR3 sequence is CASSLGAGATYNEQFF. CDR3 coding DNA: TGCGCCAGCAGCTTAGGAGCGGGGGCTACCTACAATGAGCAGTTCTTC.

A word on this clonotype: A much larger clone lies a single base off, so this may be a read error. The chain is built from TRBV28 and TRBJ2-2; D is possibly TRBD1 (6 bases). CDR1 and CDR2 from the germline V gene are MDHEN and SYDVKM. This CDR3 is built from 16 residues. CDR3 sequence: CVSSPNQGLGAGELFF. CDR3 coding DNA: TGTGTCAGCAGTCCTAACCAGGGGTTAGGGGCCGGGGAGCTGTTTTTT.

This clonotype was seen more than once but under ten times. The gene calls are TRBV20-1 and TRBJ2-3; D not certain. From germline, CDR1 is DFQATT and CDR2 SNEGSKA (reference sequence). V was pared by 8 bases and J by 1 base, with 16 bases between. The length of the CDR3 is 14 residues. CDR3 residues: CSTLDTWRTDTQYF. The DNA of the CDR3 is TGCAGTACACTCGATACCTGGCGCACAGATACGCAGTATTTT.